These T cell receptor beta chains were read from a single sample in a study of CD8+ T cells in alopecia areata. Generated by immunoSEQ multiplex PCR, the TCRdb table keeps only in-frame clones and is missing some. The sample shows about 130,000 clones, 58% of them seen only once. This specimen consisted of CD4+ T cells sorted from blood, obtained at week 0. The receptors come from a human donor with alopecia areata. The CDR3 runs from the conserved cysteine through the conserved F or W. The order of the fields is V gene, clone size, D gene, J gene, CDR3 protein, CDR3 DNA. The D gene is left open where the match is weak. The listing skips clone size in some rows; elsewhere it reads once, few, many or a size class.

>TRBV28|NA|TRBD1|TRBJ1-5
CASSLLARGFQPQHF
TGTGCCAGCAGTTTATTGGCCAGGGGGTTTCAGCCCCAGCATTTT
>TRBV30|NA|NA|TRBJ1-2
CAARGLNGYTF
TGTGCCGCACGAGGCCTCAATGGCTACACCTTC
>TRBV7-9|NA|NA|TRBJ2-5
CASSLVIRGGETQYF
TGTGCCAGCAGCTTAGTTATCAGGGGCGGTGAGACCCAGTACTTC
>TRBV2|few|NA|TRBJ2-5
CASSPFARAKETQYF
TGTGCCAGCAGTCCCTTTGCCAGGGCCAAAGAGACCCAGTACTTC
>TRBV30|once|NA|TRBJ1-1
CAWTSRQTNTEAFF
TGTGCCTGGACATCCAGACAGACAAACACTGAAGCTTTCTTT
>TRBV5-1|few|NA|TRBJ1-5
CASSLAGLGSNQPQHF
TGCGCCAGCAGCTTGGCAGGGTTGGGAAGCAATCAGCCCCAGCATTTT
>TRBV7-7|NA|TRBD2|TRBJ2-1
CASSLEAGGANEQFF
TGTGCCAGCAGCTTAGAGGCGGGAGGGGCCAATGAGCAGTTCTTC
>TRBV19|few|TRBD1|TRBJ2-3
CASSPRTGGADTQYF
TGTGCCAGTAGTCCACGGACAGGGGGAGCAGATACGCAGTATTTT
>TRBV5-1|NA|TRBD1|TRBJ2-3
CASSQDREDTQYF
TGCGCCAGCAGCCAGGACAGGGAAGATACGCAGTATTTT
>TRBV25-1|few|NA|TRBJ1-2
CASSLGLNYGYTF
TGTGCCAGCAGCCTCGGACTTAACTATGGCTACACCTTC
>TRBV6-6|few|NA|TRBJ1-2
CASSTDPRENYGYTF
TGTGCCAGCAGCACGGATCCTAGGGAAAACTATGGCTACACCTTC
>TRBV4-3|NA|TRBD1|TRBJ1-2
CASSQEGTVADYGYTF
TGCGCCAGCAGCCAAGAGGGGACAGTTGCCGACTATGGCTACACCTTC
>TRBV15|NA|NA|TRBJ2-1
CATSRDPGNEQFF
TGTGCCACCAGCAGAGATCCCGGCAATGAGCAGTTCTTC
>TRBV27|NA|NA|TRBJ1-2
CASSPTQGWNYGYTF
TGTGCCAGCAGCCCAACACAGGGATGGAACTATGGCTACACCTTC
>TRBV21-1|NA|NA|TRBJ1-2
CASSKRTGTNGYTF
TGTGCCAGCAGCAAAAGAACAGGGACTAACGGCTACACCTTC
>TRBV9|once|TRBD2|TRBJ2-5
CASSVDPGGFGETQYF
TGTGCCAGCAGCGTAGACCCGGGAGGATTCGGTGAGACCCAGTACTTC
>TRBV27|NA|TRBD1|TRBJ1-5
CASSTGDQPQHF
TGTGCCAGCAGTACAGGGGATCAGCCCCAGCATTTT
>TRBV5-4|NA|NA|TRBJ2-1
CASRTKLDPLGHEQFF
TGTGCCAGCAGAACCAAGTTAGACCCTCTTGGGCATGAGCAGTTCTTC
>TRBV7-9|few|NA|TRBJ1-4
CASSLGQRLNEKLFF
TGTGCCAGCAGCTTAGGGCAGCGTCTTAATGAAAAACTGTTTTTT
>TRBV6-4|NA|TRBD2|TRBJ2-1
CASSDSIRVTSGLPRGVNEQFF
TGTGCCAGCAGTGACTCGATAAGGGTGACTAGCGGCCTTCCTCGGGGGGTCAATGAGCAGTTCTTC
>TRBV4-3|NA|TRBD2|TRBJ2-7
CASSQEVSGSTYEQYF
TGCGCCAGCAGCCAAGAAGTTAGCGGGAGCACCTACGAGCAGTACTTC
>TRBV7-8|NA|TRBD1|TRBJ2-2
CASSPQGERTGELFF
TGTGCCAGCAGCCCTCAGGGGGAGCGGACCGGGGAGCTGTTTTTT
>TRBV7-9|NA|NA|TRBJ2-3
CASSLGPSTDTQYF
TGTGCCAGCAGCTTAGGCCCAAGCACAGATACGCAGTATTTT
>TRBV23-1|NA|TRBD2|TRBJ2-2
CASSRVSGSAYTGELFF
TGCGCCAGCAGTCGAGTTAGCGGGAGTGCTTACACCGGGGAGCTGTTTTTT
>TRBV9|once|NA|TRBJ1-2
CASSATGIGSYGYTF
TGTGCCAGCAGCGCCACAGGGATCGGGTCCTATGGCTACACCTTC
>TRBV6-1|NA|TRBD2|TRBJ2-1
CASSGSGASGSFF
TGTGCCAGCAGTGGCTCTGGGGCTAGCGGGAGTTTCTTC
>TRBV7-3|few|NA|TRBJ2-2
CASSTDEPGELFF
TGTGCCAGCAGCACGGACGAACCCGGAGAGCTGTTTTTT
>TRBV7-9|NA|TRBD2|TRBJ2-7
CASSLGAGSSYEQYF
TGTGCCAGCAGCTTAGGAGCGGGAAGCTCCTACGAGCAGTACTTC
>TRBV4-3|NA|NA|TRBJ2-7
CASSQDRGNYEQYF
TGCGCCAGCAGCCAAGATCGGGGAAACTACGAGCAGTACTTC
>TRBV10-3|few|NA|TRBJ2-1
CAISEVFRAYNEQFF
TGTGCCATCAGTGAGGTTTTCAGGGCCTACAATGAGCAGTTCTTC
>TRBV5-1|NA|NA|TRBJ2-5
CASSSGTAQETQYF
TGCGCCAGCAGCTCCGGGACTGCCCAAGAGACCCAGTACTTC
>TRBV7-6|NA|TRBD2|TRBJ2-5
CASSSTGSGIQETQYF
TGTGCCAGCAGCTCGACAGGTAGCGGGATACAAGAGACCCAGTACTTC